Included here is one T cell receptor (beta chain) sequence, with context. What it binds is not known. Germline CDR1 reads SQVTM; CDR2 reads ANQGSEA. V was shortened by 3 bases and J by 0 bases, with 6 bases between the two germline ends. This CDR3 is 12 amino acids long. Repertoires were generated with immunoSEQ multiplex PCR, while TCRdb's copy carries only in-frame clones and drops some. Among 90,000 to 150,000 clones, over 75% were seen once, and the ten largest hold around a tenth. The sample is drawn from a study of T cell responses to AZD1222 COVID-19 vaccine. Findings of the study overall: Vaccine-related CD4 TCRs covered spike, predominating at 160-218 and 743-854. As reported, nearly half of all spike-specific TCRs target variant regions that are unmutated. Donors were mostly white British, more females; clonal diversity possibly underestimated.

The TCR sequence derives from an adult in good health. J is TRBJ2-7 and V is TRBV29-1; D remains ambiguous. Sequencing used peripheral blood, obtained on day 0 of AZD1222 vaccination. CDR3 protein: CSVEGTSYEQYF. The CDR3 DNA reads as TGCAGCGTTGAGGGCACCTCCTACGAGCAGTACTTC.